This passage covers 27 T cell receptor beta chains from one sample sequenced in a study of blood T cell repertoires in COVID-19. Produced via immunoSEQ multiplex PCR; TCRdb's table is partial and in-frame only. The sample lists a few hundred thousand clones, approximately 87% seen once, with approximately 9.3% in the top ten. Sequencing used PBMCs or T cells enriched from blood (not recorded which). All receptors derive from a woman aged 45-60 years who had recovered from COVID-19.

This sequence joins TRBV5-4 and TRBJ1-1; TRBD1 aligns across 8 bases. V lost 0 bases to trimming and J lost 4 bases; unmatched junction nucleotides: 8. Germline V gene data show CDR1 as SGHNT and CDR2 as YYREEE (reference sequence). The CDR3 runs 16 residues. CDR3 coding DNA: TGTGCCAGCAGCTTGGGGGCAGGGGGCTTGAGCACTGAAGCTTTCTTT. Encoded protein: CASSLGAGGLSTEAFF.

V and J are TRBV5-6 and TRBJ1-2; TRBD1 matches at 9 bases. Germline V CDR1 and CDR2: SGHDT, YYEEEE. The CDR3 is 17 amino acids. J was trimmed by 5 bases and V by 1 base; bases with no gene match: 12. The CDR3 sequence: CASSLMTGTGSVYGYTF. The DNA of the CDR3 is TGTGCCAGCAGCTTGATGACCGGGACAGGGTCTGTATATGGCTACACCTTC.

Comment on this clone: In the same sample, other DNA sequences code for this CDR3. The gene calls are TRBV11-2 and TRBJ1-1, with D hard to call. V shed 0 bases and J shed 1 base, with 3 bases lying between them. The CDR3 runs to 13 residues. CDR1 and CDR2 (germline): SGHAT, FQNNGV. The CDR3 region has the DNA TGTGCCAGCAGCTTAGACAGGAACACTGAAGCTTTCTTT. Amino acid sequence: CASSLDRNTEAFF.

The chain carries TRBV27 and TRBJ2-2; 7 nucleotides line up with TRBD1. The V and J ends lost 5 bases and 5 bases, in that order; junction bases with no gene match: 14. Looked up from germline, CDR1 is MNHEY and CDR2 is SMNVEV (reference sequence). The CDR3 contains 17 residues. CDR3 DNA: TGTGCCAGCAGTCCTCCCCTACAGGGGCGGTGGACCGGGGAGCTGTTTTTT. It is translated as CASSPPLQGRWTGELFF.

The chain has TRBV6-5 and TRBJ2-7, with D unresolved. The CDR3 covers 13 residues. Germline-derived CDR1 and CDR2 are MNHEY and SVGAGI. Trimming left V 2 bases short and J 0 bases short, with 5 bases between. CDR3 region: CASSYVGSYEQYF. CDR3 DNA sequence: TGTGCCAGCAGTTACGTCGGCTCCTACGAGCAGTACTTC.

This clone showed up just once. The chain combines TRBV27 with TRBJ1-1, with TRBD1 as a possible D gene (6 bases). Germline CDR1 and CDR2: MNHEY and SMNVEV (reference sequence). This CDR3 has 13 residues. V was trimmed by 0 bases and J by 11 bases, leaving 13 bases between them. The CDR3 DNA reads as TGTGCCAGCAGTTTATCGGGGGCGAGCCAGGCTTTCTTT. Translating gives CASSLSGASQAFF.

The chain uses TRBV24-1 and TRBJ2-2; D may be TRBD2 (5 bases). This CDR3 spans 13 amino acids. CDR1 KGHDR and CDR2 SFDVKD come from the germline V gene. Trimming took off 8 bases at V and 3 bases at J, with 9 bases between the two ends. CDR3 sequence (DNA): TGTGCCACCAATCGGGGTGACACCGGGGAGCTGTTTTTT. Amino acids: CATNRGDTGELFF.

This chain connects TRBV27 to TRBJ1-2, with 8 nucleotides matching TRBD1. J lost 8 bases, V lost 8 bases, and 10 bases had no gene match. Looked up from germline, CDR1 is MNHEY and CDR2 is SMNVEV (reference sequence). The CDR3 is 13 residues long. The CDR3 coding sequence is TGTGCCAGCGGGGTTCAGGGGGCGGGAGGCTACACCTTC. It codes for CASGVQGAGGYTF.

The rearrangement links TRBV9 to TRBJ1-2; no clear D. Trimming took off 3 bases at V and 5 bases at J, with 8 bases between the two ends. CDR3 length equals 12 residues. In germline, CDR1 is SGDLS, CDR2 YYNGEE. DNA for the CDR3: TGTGCCAGCAGCGCAGGCGGGTATGGCTACACCTTC. This sequence encodes CASSAGGYGYTF.

This chain connects TRBV7-2 to TRBJ2-3; D unclear. Germline V gene data show CDR1 as SGHTA and CDR2 as FQGNSA. With 2 bases removed from V and 0 bases from J, the gap between germline ends came to 9 bases. The CDR3 spans 15 residues. The CDR3 nucleotides read TGTGCCAGCAGCTTAAGAACCAGGAGCACAGATACGCAGTATTTT. Protein sequence: CASSLRTRSTDTQYF.

This clone was observed many times. This chain links TRBV6-2 or TRBV6-3 with TRBJ2-7; D unclear. The CDR3 is 13 amino acids. V was trimmed by 0 bases and J by 3 bases, leaving 6 bases between them. Germline lookup yields CDR1 MNHEY and CDR2 SVGEGT. The CDR3 sequence: CASSYSLNYEQYF. The CDR3 bases are TGTGCCAGCAGTTACTCCCTAAACTACGAGCAGTACTTC.

The chain combines TRBV6-1 with TRBJ1-5; possible D gene TRBD1, 5 bases. CDR3 length: 15 amino acids. V was pared by 2 bases and J by 1 base, with 9 bases between. The germline gives CDR1 MNHNS, CDR2 SASEGT. CDR3 amino acids: CASSERGRSNQPQHF. CDR3 bases: TGTGCCAGCAGTGAAAGGGGTCGGAGCAATCAGCCCCAGCATTTT.

This sequence joins TRBV5-5 and TRBJ2-1; TRBD2 might be the D (5 bases). V lost 0 bases and J 0 bases, leaving 16 bases between the germline ends. Germline V CDR1 and CDR2: SGHKS, YYEKEE (reference sequence). The CDR3 consists of 18 residues. CDR3 in DNA: TGTGCCAGCAGCTTGGTGGCGGGCCCAGCCAGCTCCTACAATGAGCAGTTCTTC. This translates into CASSLVAGPASSYNEQFF. Looking up the rest from reference TRBV5-5 and TRBJ2-1 gives the full variable domain: DAGVTQSPTHLIKTRGQQVTLRCSPISGHKSVSWYQQVLGQGPQFIFQYYEKEERGRGNFPDRFSARQFPNYSSELNVNALLLGDSALYLCASSLVAGPASSYNEQFFGPGTRLTVL.

The chain uses TRBV19 and TRBJ1-5; 8 nucleotides line up with TRBD1. CDR3 size: 15 residues. J gave up 4 bases and V 8 bases, and 10 bases lay outside the gene matches. Germline CDR1 LNHDA, CDR2 SQIVND (reference sequence). The CDR3 DNA is TGTGCCAGTCTGATAGGACAGGGATTAAATCAGCCCCAGCATTTT. Its translation is CASLIGQGLNQPQHF.

This clone was picked up a small number of times. V gene TRBV28 combines with J gene TRBJ2-7, with a possible D match to TRBD2 (5 bases). The V end was cut by 5 bases, the J end by 6 bases, with 23 bases between. CDR1 is MDHEN and CDR2 is SYDVKM in the germline V gene. This CDR3 is 16 amino acids long. CDR3 residues: CASSPPEGRVRTEQYF. The CDR3 nucleotides read TGTGCCAGCAGTCCCCCCGAGGGAAGGGTACGGACCGAGCAGTACTTC.

V usage is TRBV5-1 and J usage is TRBJ2-1, with TRBD2 matching 11 bases. CDR1 and CDR2 from the germline V gene are SGHRS and YFSETQ. V gave up 4 bases and J gave up 0 bases; unmatched junction bases: 3. This CDR3 has 16 residues. In DNA form, the CDR3 reads TGCGCCAGCAGCGTCGGGACTAGCGGCTCCTACAATGAGCAGTTCTTC. The encoded protein is CASSVGTSGSYNEQFF.

V gene TRBV27 combines with J gene TRBJ2-5; 7 bases line up with TRBD1. The CDR3 sequence is 16 residues long. Germline CDR1 reads MNHEY; CDR2 reads SMNVEV (reference sequence). V trimming: 4 bases; J trimming: 2 bases; junction bases outside the gene matches: 10. The CDR3 loop reads CASSSTTTGTQETQYF. CDR3 sequence (DNA): TGTGCCAGCAGTTCCACCACGACAGGGACACAAGAGACCCAGTACTTC.

This clone was observed a single time. V gene TRBV19 combines with J gene TRBJ1-3; D is undetermined. The ends were cut back, 8 bases at V and 0 bases at J, with 8 bases in the middle. CDR3 size: 13 residues. Germline CDR1 is LNHDA and CDR2 is SQIVND (reference sequence). The CDR3 DNA sequence: TGTGCCAGTGGGCGCAGCTCTGGAAACACCATATATTTT. This encodes CASGRSSGNTIYF.

The J gene is TRBJ2-2, the V gene TRBV7-8; 9 nucleotides line up with TRBD1. Trimming removed 5 bases from V and 6 bases from J; junction bases left unmatched: 10. Germline V CDR1 and CDR2: SGHVS, FQNEAQ. The CDR3 totals 16 residues. The CDR3 DNA is TGTGCCAGCAGCCAAGGACAGGGGAGCTTTTCCGGGGAGCTGTTTTTT. Protein sequence: CASSQGQGSFSGELFF.

V is TRBV12-3 or TRBV12-4 and J is TRBJ1-2; perhaps TRBD1 as D (6 bases). V was cut by 3 bases and J by 7 bases, with 12 bases left in between. The CDR3 loop spans 13 amino acids. CDR3 DNA sequence: TGTGCCAGCAGTTTCTGGGGAGGGGGTGGCTACACCTTC. Its protein is CASSFWGGGGYTF.

This clone was counted a single time. This rearrangement joins TRBV2 to TRBJ2-5; 10 bases map to TRBD2. J was trimmed by 10 bases and V by 7 bases; bases with no gene match: 3. This CDR3 region has 11 residues. In germline, CDR1 is SNHLY, CDR2 FYNNEI. The CDR3 region has the DNA TGTGCCAGCATACTAGCGGGGTACCAGTACTTC. Protein: CASILAGYQYF. Complete variable domain (other parts from reference TRBV2 and TRBJ2-5): EPEVTQTPSHQVTQMGQEVILRCVPISNHLYFYWYRQILGQKVEFLVSFYNNEISEKSEIFDDQFSVERPDGSNFTLKIRSTKLEDSAMYFCASILAGYQYFGPGTRLLVL.

The V gene is TRBV18, the J gene TRBJ2-2, with TRBD2 matching 10 bases. The V segment lost 2 bases and the J segment 5 bases; nucleotides outside the gene matches: 8. There are 17 residues in the CDR3. In germline, CDR1 is KGHSH, CDR2 LQKENI. The CDR3 reads CASSPKLAGARTGELFF. The CDR3 DNA reads TGTGCCAGCTCACCAAAGCTAGCGGGGGCCCGAACCGGGGAGCTGTTTTTT. The variable domain in full, with the rest retrieved from reference TRBV18 and TRBJ2-2, is NAGVMQNPRHLVRRRGQEARLRCSPMKGHSHVYWYRQLPEEGLKFMVYLQKENIIDESGMPKERFSAEFPKEGPSILRIQQVVRGDSAAYFCASSPKLAGARTGELFFGEGSRLTVL.

The chain employs TRBV13 and TRBJ1-2; 9 nucleotides align to TRBD1. CDR3 length: 16 amino acids. After removal of 5 bases from V and 8 bases from J, the junction contained 15 bases not matched to a gene. Germline V CDR1 and CDR2: PRHDT, FYEKMQ (reference sequence). CDR3: CASSLEGQGNLEGYTF. Written as DNA, the CDR3 is TGTGCCAGCAGCCTCGAAGGACAGGGGAATTTGGAGGGCTACACCTTC.

The gene calls are TRBV4-2 and TRBJ1-4; a weak D match, TRBD1 (6 bases). The germline gives CDR1 LGHNA, CDR2 YNFKEQ. There are 18 residues in the CDR3. V shed 0 bases and J shed 8 bases, with 22 bases lying between them. The CDR3 region is CASSQDGSGLGGSEKLFF. The CDR3 coding sequence is TGTGCCAGCAGCCAAGATGGGTCGGGGTTAGGGGGTTCCGAAAAACTGTTTTTT.

This clone was observed a few times. The V gene is TRBV30, the J gene TRBJ1-1, with D unresolved. The ends were cut back, 2 bases at V and 2 bases at J, with 18 bases in the middle. The CDR3 runs to 16 residues. CDR1 is GTSNPN and CDR2 is SVGIG in the germline V gene (reference sequence). The CDR3 bases are TGTGCCTGGAGTTCGATCAATCTCAGACTTAACACTGAAGCTTTCTTT. Translating it yields CAWSSINLRLNTEAFF.

This clone was seen only once. This chain links TRBV9 with TRBJ2-7; a weak D match, TRBD1 (6 bases). Germline V gives CDR1 SGDLS, CDR2 YYNGEE. The length of the CDR3 is 16 residues. V lost 4 bases, J lost 6 bases, and 23 bases lay in between. CDR3 protein: CASSPRNSFGTTEQYF. CDR3 coding DNA: TGTGCCAGCAGCCCCCGGAACTCTTTCGGGACAACCGAGCAGTACTTC.

Points on this clone: Additional DNA sequences in this sample encode the identical CDR3. The chain uses TRBV5-6 and TRBJ1-1, with D tentatively TRBD1 (5 bases). The length of the CDR3 is 12 residues. V lost 4 bases and J lost 5, with 9 bases in between. The germline gives CDR1 SGHDT, CDR2 YYEEEE. The CDR3 DNA sequence: TGTGCCAGCAGCCCCGGGGGTACTGAAGCTTTCTTT. Translating it yields CASSPGGTEAFF.